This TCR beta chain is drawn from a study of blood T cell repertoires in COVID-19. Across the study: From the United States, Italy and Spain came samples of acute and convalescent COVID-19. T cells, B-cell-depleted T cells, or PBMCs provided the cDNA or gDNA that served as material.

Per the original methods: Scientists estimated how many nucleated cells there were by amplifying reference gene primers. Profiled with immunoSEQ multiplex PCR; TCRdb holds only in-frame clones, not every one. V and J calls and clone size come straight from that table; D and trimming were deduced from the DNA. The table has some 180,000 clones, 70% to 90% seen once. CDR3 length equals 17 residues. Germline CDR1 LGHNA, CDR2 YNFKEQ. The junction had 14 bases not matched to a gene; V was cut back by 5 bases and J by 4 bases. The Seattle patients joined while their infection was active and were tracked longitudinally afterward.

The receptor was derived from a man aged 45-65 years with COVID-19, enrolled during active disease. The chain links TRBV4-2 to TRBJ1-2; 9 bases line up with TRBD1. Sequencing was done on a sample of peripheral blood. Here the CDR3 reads CASSGRASTGGSYGYTF. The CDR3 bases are TGTGCCAGCAGCGGGAGAGCTTCTACAGGGGGCAGCTATGGCTACACCTTC.